The rows below give T cell receptor beta chains drawn from one sample of a study of shared clonotypes between healthy human individuals. Repertoires were generated with immunoSEQ multiplex PCR, while TCRdb's copy carries only in-frame clones and drops some. The table shows around 1.6 million clones, with 95% to 99% occurring only once. Sequenced sample: naive CD4+ T cells sorted from blood. These receptors were taken from a man between 25 and 39 years old in good health. Both conserved end residues are part of each CDR3. A D gene is named only where the DNA matches it firmly. Size tells how often a clone was seen (once, few, many) or the class of an expanded clone, and some rows leave it out.

abundance | d_gene | j_gene | v_gene | CDR3aa | CDR3nt
. | . | TRBJ2-7 | TRBV7-8 | CASSSTTRADEQYF | TGTGCCAGCAGCTCAACGACTAGAGCCGACGAGCAGTACTTC
. | TRBD2 | TRBJ2-7 | TRBV6-6 | CASSYGTTYEQYF | TGTGCCAGCAGTTACGGGACTACCTACGAGCAGTACTTC
. | . | TRBJ2-2 | TRBV5-1 | CATKRQTNTGELFF | TGCGCCACCAAGAGACAAACCAACACCGGGGAGCTGTTTTTT
. | . | TRBJ2-3 | TRBV19 | CASSRGASTDTQYF | TGTGCCAGTAGCAGGGGAGCTAGCACAGATACGCAGTATTTT
. | . | TRBJ2-2 | TRBV10-1 | CASSPLARSNTGELFF | TGCGCCAGCAGCCCACTAGCTAGATCGAACACCGGGGAGCTGTTTTTT
. | . | TRBJ2-1 | TRBV30 | CAWRGLTLYNEQFF | TGTGCCTGGAGGGGTTTAACCCTGTACAATGAGCAGTTCTTC
once | TRBD2 | TRBJ2-7 | TRBV19 | CASRGIGTKKYEQYF | TGTGCCAGTAGGGGGATCGGGACTAAGAAATACGAGCAGTACTTC
. | . | TRBJ2-2 | TRBV4-3 | CASSQVPGGISGELFF | TGCGCCAGCAGCCAAGTTCCAGGGGGGATCTCCGGGGAGCTGTTTTTT
. | TRBD1 | TRBJ2-7 | TRBV6-5 | CASSRGTGGSYEQYF | TGTGCCAGCAGCCGTGGGACAGGGGGGAGCTACGAGCAGTACTTC
. | TRBD1 | TRBJ2-2 | TRBV5-1 | CASSLAGTGFAGELFF | TGCGCCAGCAGCTTGGCCGGGACAGGTTTCGCCGGGGAGCTGTTTTTT
once | . | TRBJ2-3 | TRBV9 | CASSVGDLRGTDTQYF | TGTGCCAGCAGCGTAGGGGACCTCCGAGGCACAGATACGCAGTATTTT
. | TRBD1 | TRBJ1-4 | TRBV18 | CASSQGGFDEKLFF | TGTGCCAGCTCGCAGGGGGGGTTTGATGAAAAACTGTTTTTT
. | TRBD2 | TRBJ2-7 | TRBV5-1 | CANSPRTSGSYEQYF | TGCGCCAACAGCCCCCGGACTAGCGGGAGCTACGAGCAGTACTTC
. | TRBD1 | TRBJ2-5 | TRBV11-2 | CASSLETGGAKTQYF | TGTGCCAGCAGCTTAGAGACAGGGGGCGCAAAGACCCAGTACTTC
once | TRBD2 | TRBJ2-2 | TRBV19 | CASSTRLAGPRNTGELFF | TGTGCCAGTAGTACCCGTCTAGCGGGGCCCCGGAACACCGGGGAGCTGTTTTTT
. | . | TRBJ2-3 | TRBV29-1 | CSVLIVLGHTQYF | TGCAGCGTTCTAATTGTACTAGGGCATACGCAGTATTTT
once | . | TRBJ2-2 | TRBV6-1 | CASRAGTLNTGELFF | TGTGCCAGCAGGGCCGGGACCTTGAACACCGGGGAGCTGTTTTTT
. | TRBD2 | TRBJ2-3 | TRBV15 | CATSREDLAEDTDTQYF | TGTGCCACCAGCAGAGAAGACCTAGCGGAGGACACAGATACGCAGTATTTT
. | . | TRBJ2-1 | TRBV5-4 | CASSLGGDNSYNEQFF | TGTGCCAGCAGCTTGGGAGGGGATAACTCCTACAATGAGCAGTTCTTC
once | . | TRBJ2-6 | TRBV7-2 | CASSLGLWTASSGANVLTF | TGTGCCAGCAGCTTAGGATTGTGGACAGCAAGCTCTGGGGCCAACGTCCTGACTTTC
. | TRBD1 | TRBJ2-6 | TRBV9 | CASSVQGQGALTGANVLTF | TGTGCCAGCAGCGTACAGGGACAGGGGGCTCTAACTGGGGCCAACGTCCTGACTTTC
once | . | TRBJ1-2 | TRBV6-5 | CATEQGGGYGYTF | TGTGCCACCGAACAGGGAGGCGGCTATGGCTACACCTTC
. | . | TRBJ2-7 | TRBV7-9 | CASSTLRHEQYF | TGTGCCAGCAGCACCCTGAGGCACGAGCAGTACTTC
. | TRBD2 | TRBJ2-1 | TRBV2 | CASSGERELDEQFF | TGTGCCAGCAGTGGGGAGCGGGAGCTCGATGAGCAGTTCTTC
. | . | TRBJ2-1 | TRBV11-3 | CASSLNDYSNEQFF | TGTGCCAGCAGCTTAAATGACTATTCGAATGAGCAGTTCTTC
. | . | TRBJ1-5 | TRBV19 | CASSIGWSAGQPQHF | TGTGCCAGTAGTATAGGCTGGTCCGCCGGTCAGCCCCAGCATTTT
. | TRBD1 | TRBJ2-7 | TRBV5-1 | CASSPTGPSYEQYF | TGCGCCAGCAGCCCGACAGGGCCTTCCTACGAGCAGTACTTC
. | TRBD1 | TRBJ1-2 | TRBV4-3 | CASSPFQQGTDGYTF | TGCGCCAGCAGCCCCTTCCAACAGGGGACGGATGGCTACACCTTC
once | . | TRBJ2-2 | TRBV10-2 | CASSESATPKRELFF | TGCGCCAGCAGTGAGTCGGCAACCCCAAAAAGGGAGCTGTTTTTT